Following are 10 T cell receptor beta chains from one sample sequenced in a study of blood T cell repertoires in COVID-19. Produced via immunoSEQ multiplex PCR; TCRdb's table is partial and in-frame only. The data contain about 60,000 clones, almost 90% of them seen just once; the ten biggest clones take up less than 15%. Input material: peripheral blood. The receptors come from a man in his sixties with active COVID-19.

This clone was seen a handful of times. The rearrangement uses TRBV19 and TRBJ2-3; TRBD1 matches 8 bases. This CDR3 comprises 14 residues. Germline CDR1 and CDR2: LNHDA and SQIVND (reference sequence). The V gene end was trimmed by 8 bases and the J gene end by 4 bases; junction bases not matched to a gene: 8. The CDR3 region has the DNA TGTGCCAGTGGACAGGGAAGTAATGCAGATACGCAGTATTTT. It yields the protein CASGQGSNADTQYF.

The CDR3 bases are TGTGCCAGCAGCGTAGACAGCCACAGTGGTTCACCCCTCCACTTT. It yields the protein CASSVDSHSGSPLHF. The gene calls are TRBV9 and TRBJ1-6; D is undetermined. Germline V gene lookup returns CDR1 SGDLS and CDR2 YYNGEE. V was shortened by 0 bases and J by 9 bases, with 13 bases between the two germline ends. This CDR3 comprises 15 residues.

The chain employs TRBV6-5 and TRBJ2-2, with D unresolved. The CDR3 loop spans 14 amino acids. Trimming pared 0 bases from V and 7 bases from J, leaving 9 bases between. Germline CDR1 MNHEY, CDR2 SVGAGI. The CDR3 region has the DNA TGTGCCAGCAGTTACTCCGGGTATGACGGGGAGCTGTTTTTT. Amino acid sequence: CASSYSGYDGELFF.

This clone has more than one count but fewer than ten. The rearrangement links TRBV5-4 to TRBJ1-1; no clear D gene. Deletions cut 0 bases from V and 2 bases from J, with 5 bases between. CDR3 size: 13 residues. CDR1 and CDR2 (germline): SGHNT, YYREEE (reference sequence). CDR3 region: CASSLVSNTEAFF. In DNA form, the CDR3 reads TGTGCCAGCAGCTTGGTTAGTAACACTGAAGCTTTCTTT.

The J gene is TRBJ2-1, the V gene TRBV29-1; TRBD2 matches 10 bases. CDR1 is SQVTM, CDR2 ANQGSEA, per germline. This CDR3 comprises 14 residues. J lost 1 base, V lost 7 bases, and 4 bases had no gene match. CDR3 loop: CSAKTSGSYNEQFF. As DNA, the CDR3 is TGCAGCGCCAAGACTAGCGGGTCCTACAATGAGCAGTTCTTC.

The chain has TRBV3-1 (or the pseudogene TRBV3-2) and TRBJ2-5, with D unresolved. From germline, CDR1 is LGHDT and CDR2 YNNKEL (reference sequence). Trimming shortened V by 0 bases and J by 6 bases, and 5 bases separated the two germline ends. CDR3 length: 12 residues. The CDR3 region has the DNA TGTGCCAGCAGCCAAGATGAGAAGACCCAGTACTTC. This encodes CASSQDEKTQYF.

This rearrangement joins TRBV6-5 to TRBJ2-2; maybe TRBD1 (6 bases). Per germline, CDR1 MNHEY and CDR2 SVGAGI. This CDR3 comprises 13 residues. Trimming pared 6 bases from V and 4 bases from J, leaving 9 bases between. CDR3 loop: CASRAGATGELFF. CDR3 DNA sequence: TGTGCCAGCAGGGCAGGGGCCACCGGGGAGCTGTTTTTT.

This chain joins TRBV7-2 and TRBJ2-7, with D uncertain. The CDR3 extends over 13 amino acids. Germline V gene data show CDR1 as SGHTA and CDR2 as FQGNSA. Trimming took 6 bases from V and 6 from J, leaving 15 bases between them. The CDR3 nucleotides read TGTGCCAGCAGTACCTACCCGGTCTCCGAGCAGTACTTC. This gives the protein CASSTYPVSEQYF.

The rearrangement joins TRBV19 to TRBJ2-1; 9 bases map to TRBD2. The length of the CDR3 is 16 residues. Germline V lookup: CDR1 LNHDA, CDR2 SQIVND (reference sequence). V lost 1 base to trimming and J lost 4 bases; unmatched junction nucleotides: 5. The CDR3 DNA is TGTGCCAGTAGTATAGCAAGCGGGGGGACATACAATGAGCAGTTCTTC. Its protein product is CASSIASGGTYNEQFF.

This clone was counted only a few times. The CDR3 nucleotides read TGCGCCAGCAGCCAAGATTCAGGGGAGACGTATAGCAATCAGCCCCAGCATTTT. Protein sequence: CASSQDSGETYSNQPQHF. The genes are TRBV4-1 and TRBJ1-5; TRBD1 is a possible D gene (6 bases). The CDR3 has 18 residues. From germline, CDR1 is MGHRA and CDR2 YSYEKL. The V end lost 0 bases, the J end lost 0 bases, and 15 bases lay between the germline ends.